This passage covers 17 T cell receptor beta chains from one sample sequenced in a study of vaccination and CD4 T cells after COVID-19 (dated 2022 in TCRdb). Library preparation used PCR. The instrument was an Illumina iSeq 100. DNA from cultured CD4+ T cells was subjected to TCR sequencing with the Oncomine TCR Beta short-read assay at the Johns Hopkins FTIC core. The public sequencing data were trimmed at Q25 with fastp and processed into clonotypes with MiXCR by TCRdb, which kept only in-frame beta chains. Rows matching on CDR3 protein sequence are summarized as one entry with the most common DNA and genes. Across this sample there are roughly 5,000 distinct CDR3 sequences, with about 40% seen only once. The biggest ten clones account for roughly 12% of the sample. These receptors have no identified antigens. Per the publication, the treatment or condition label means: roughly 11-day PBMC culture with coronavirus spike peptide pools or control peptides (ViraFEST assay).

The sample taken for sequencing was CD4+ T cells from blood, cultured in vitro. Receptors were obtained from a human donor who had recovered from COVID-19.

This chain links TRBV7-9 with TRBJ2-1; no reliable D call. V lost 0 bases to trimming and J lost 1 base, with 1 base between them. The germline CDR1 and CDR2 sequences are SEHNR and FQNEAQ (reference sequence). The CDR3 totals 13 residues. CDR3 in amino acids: CASSLASYNEQFF. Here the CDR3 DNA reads TGTGCCAGCAGCTTAGCATCCTACAATGAGCAGTTCTTC. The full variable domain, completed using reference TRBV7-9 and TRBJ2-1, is DTGVSQNPRHKITKRGQNVTFRCDPISEHNRLYWYRQTLGQGPEFLTYFQNEAQLEKSRLLSDRFSAERPKGSFSTLEIQRTEQGDSAMYLCASSLASYNEQFFGPGTRLTVL.

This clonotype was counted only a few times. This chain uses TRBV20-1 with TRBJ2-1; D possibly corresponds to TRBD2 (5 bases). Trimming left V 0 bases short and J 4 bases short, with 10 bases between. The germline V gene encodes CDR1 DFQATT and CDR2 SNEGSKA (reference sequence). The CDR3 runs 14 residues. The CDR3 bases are TGCAGTGCTAGAGAGGGGAGTCAATACAATGAGCAGTTCTTC. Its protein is CSAREGSQYNEQFF.

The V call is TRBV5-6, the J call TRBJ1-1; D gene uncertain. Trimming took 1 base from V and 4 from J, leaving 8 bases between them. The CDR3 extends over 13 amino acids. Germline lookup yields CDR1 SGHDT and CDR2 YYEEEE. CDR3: CASSLLGGTEAFF. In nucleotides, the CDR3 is TGTGCCAGCAGCTTGCTTGGTGGCACTGAAGCTTTCTTT.

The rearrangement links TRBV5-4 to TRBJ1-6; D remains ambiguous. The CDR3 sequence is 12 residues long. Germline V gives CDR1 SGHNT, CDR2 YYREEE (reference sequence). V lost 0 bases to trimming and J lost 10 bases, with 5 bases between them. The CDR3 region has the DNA TGTGCCAGCAGCTTGGGGGGATCACCCCTCCACTTT. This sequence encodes CASSLGGSPLHF.

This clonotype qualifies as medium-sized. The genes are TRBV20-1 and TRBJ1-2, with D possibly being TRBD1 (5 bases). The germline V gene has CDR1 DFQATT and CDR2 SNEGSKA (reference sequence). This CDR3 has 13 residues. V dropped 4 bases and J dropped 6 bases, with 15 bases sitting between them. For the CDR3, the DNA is TGCAGTGCTATCCCGACGGGGACTGATGGCTACACCTTC. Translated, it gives CSAIPTGTDGYTF.

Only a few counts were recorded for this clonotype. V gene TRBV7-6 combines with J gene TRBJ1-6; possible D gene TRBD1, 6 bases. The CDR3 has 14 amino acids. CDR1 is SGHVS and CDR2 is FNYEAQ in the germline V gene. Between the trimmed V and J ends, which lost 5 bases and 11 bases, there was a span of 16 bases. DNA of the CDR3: TGTGCCAGCAGCCCCGCGAGGGGGGCTACACCCCTCCACTTT. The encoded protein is CASSPARGATPLHF.

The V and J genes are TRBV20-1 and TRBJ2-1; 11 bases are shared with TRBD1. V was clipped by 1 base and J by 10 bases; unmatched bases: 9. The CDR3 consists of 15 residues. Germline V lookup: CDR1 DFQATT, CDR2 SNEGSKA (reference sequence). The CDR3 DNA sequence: TGCAGTGCTAGAGGAGGGACAGGGGGGGATAGGGAGCAGTTCTTC. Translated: CSARGGTGGDREQFF.

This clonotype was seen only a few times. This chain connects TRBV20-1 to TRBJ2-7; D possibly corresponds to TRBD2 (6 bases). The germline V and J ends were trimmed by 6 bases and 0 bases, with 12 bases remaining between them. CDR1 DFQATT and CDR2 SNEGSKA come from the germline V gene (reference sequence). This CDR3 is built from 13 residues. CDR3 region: CSAPSESSYEQYF. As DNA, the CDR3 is TGCAGTGCACCTAGCGAAAGCTCCTACGAGCAGTACTTC.

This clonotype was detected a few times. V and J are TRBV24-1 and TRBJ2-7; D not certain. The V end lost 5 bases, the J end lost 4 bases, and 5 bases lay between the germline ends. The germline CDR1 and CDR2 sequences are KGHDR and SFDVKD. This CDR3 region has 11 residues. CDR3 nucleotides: TGTGCCACCAGTGTTTCGTACGAGCAGTACTTC. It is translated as CATSVSYEQYF.

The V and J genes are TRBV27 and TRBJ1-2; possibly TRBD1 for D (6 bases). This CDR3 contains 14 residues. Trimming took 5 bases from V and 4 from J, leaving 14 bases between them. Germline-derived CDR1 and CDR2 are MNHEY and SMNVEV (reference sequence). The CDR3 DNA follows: TGTGCCAGCAGTGCAAACAGGGCGGGCTATGGCTACACCTTC. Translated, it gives CASSANRAGYGYTF.

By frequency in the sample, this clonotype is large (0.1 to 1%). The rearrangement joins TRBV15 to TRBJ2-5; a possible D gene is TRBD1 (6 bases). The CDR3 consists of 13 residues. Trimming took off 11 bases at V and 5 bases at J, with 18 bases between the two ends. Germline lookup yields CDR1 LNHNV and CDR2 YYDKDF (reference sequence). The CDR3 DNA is TGTGCCTCCCGGGACACCTTAGGGGAGACCCAGTACTTC. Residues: CASRDTLGETQYF.

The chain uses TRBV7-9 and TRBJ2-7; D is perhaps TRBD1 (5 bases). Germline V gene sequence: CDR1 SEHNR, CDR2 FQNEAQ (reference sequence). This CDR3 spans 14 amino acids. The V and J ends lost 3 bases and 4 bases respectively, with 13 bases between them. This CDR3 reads CASSFAQKGYEQYF. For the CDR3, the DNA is TGTGCCAGCAGCTTCGCACAAAAGGGGTACGAGCAGTACTTC. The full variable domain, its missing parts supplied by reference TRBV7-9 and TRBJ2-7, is DTGVSQNPRHKITKRGQNVTFRCDPISEHNRLYWYRQTLGQGPEFLTYFQNEAQLEKSRLLSDRFSAERPKGSFSTLEIQRTEQGDSAMYLCASSFAQKGYEQYFGPGTRLTVT.

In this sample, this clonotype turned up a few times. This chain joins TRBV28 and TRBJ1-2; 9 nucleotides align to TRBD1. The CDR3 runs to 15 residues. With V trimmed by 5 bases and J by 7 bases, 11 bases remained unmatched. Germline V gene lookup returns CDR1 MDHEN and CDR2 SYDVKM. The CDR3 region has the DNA TGTGCCAGCAGTCCCTACTGGACAGGGGCTAGTGGCTACACCTTC. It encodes CASSPYWTGASGYTF.

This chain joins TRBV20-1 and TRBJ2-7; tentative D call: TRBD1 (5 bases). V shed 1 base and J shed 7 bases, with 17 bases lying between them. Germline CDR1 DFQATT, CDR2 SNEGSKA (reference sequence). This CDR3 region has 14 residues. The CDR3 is CSARARVGLEEQYF. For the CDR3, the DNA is TGCAGTGCTAGAGCCAGGGTTGGGTTAGAAGAGCAGTACTTC.

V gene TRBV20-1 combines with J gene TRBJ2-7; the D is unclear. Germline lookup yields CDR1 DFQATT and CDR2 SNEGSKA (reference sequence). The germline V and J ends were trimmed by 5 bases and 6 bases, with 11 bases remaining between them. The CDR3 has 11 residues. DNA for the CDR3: TGCAGTGCTTCTCGCCGTGGCGAGCAGTACTTC. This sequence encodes CSASRRGEQYF.

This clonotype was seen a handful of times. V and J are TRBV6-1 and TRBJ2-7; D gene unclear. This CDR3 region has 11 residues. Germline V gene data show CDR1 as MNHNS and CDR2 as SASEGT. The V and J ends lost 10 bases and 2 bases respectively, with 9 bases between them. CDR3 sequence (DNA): TGTGCCACACGGTTGGCCTACGAGCAGTACTTC. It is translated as CATRLAYEQYF.

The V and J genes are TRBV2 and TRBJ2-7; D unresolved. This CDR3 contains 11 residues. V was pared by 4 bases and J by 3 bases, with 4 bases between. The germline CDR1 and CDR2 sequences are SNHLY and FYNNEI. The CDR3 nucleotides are TGTGCCAGCAGTGTTCTCTACGAGCAGTACTTC. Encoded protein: CASSVLYEQYF.